This T cell receptor (beta chain) was obtained from a study of blood T cell repertoires in COVID-19. Background on the study: Spain, Italy and the United States supplied samples that represented acute and convalescent COVID-19. PBMCs, B-cell-depleted T cells, or T cells provided the cDNA or gDNA that made up the material.

In the study's own analysis: Estimation of nucleated cell counts relied on the amplification of reference gene primers. Sequencing used immunoSEQ multiplex PCR; TCRdb keeps in-frame clones, though not all of them. That table gives V, J and clone size, and the DNA gave D and trimming. Counted here are 250,000 to 300,000 clones, around 90% occurring once; the ten biggest clones make up 2% to 2.5%. The TCR originated in a woman aged 45 to 65 who had recovered from COVID-19. The sample consisted of peripheral blood.

Here the CDR3 reads CASSFRQDHYNEQFF. The CDR3 DNA reads TGTGCCAGCAGCTTTAGACAGGACCATTACAATGAGCAGTTCTTC. The J gene is TRBJ2-1, the V gene TRBV11-1, with D possibly TRBD1 on 6 matching bases. The CDR3 is made up of 15 amino acids. Trimming shortened V by 3 bases and J by 4 bases, and 13 bases separated the two germline ends. CDR1 SGHAT and CDR2 FQDESV come from the germline V gene (reference sequence).